Listed here are 28 T cell receptor beta chains from one sample, sequenced in a study of cytomegalovirus exposure and HLA in healthy donors. Method: immunoSEQ multiplex PCR; TCRdb's copy keeps in-frame clones and lacks some. The sample includes more than 250,000 clones, roughly 89% of them seen just once. The sequenced sample was PBMCs. The receptors derive from a woman aged 18-35 years in good health and CMV-seronegative.

The chain links TRBV27 to TRBJ1-5; D call uncertain. The germline gives CDR1 MNHEY, CDR2 SMNVEV (reference sequence). Trimming left V 8 bases short and J 3 bases short, with 11 bases between. The CDR3 runs to 13 residues. The chain's CDR3 is CASGLVSNQPQHF. CDR3 sequence (DNA): TGTGCCAGCGGACTGGTTTCCAATCAGCCCCAGCATTTT.

The rearrangement joins TRBV28 to TRBJ2-7, with D possibly TRBD1 on 6 matching bases. The CDR3 loop spans 15 amino acids. Germline V gene sequence: CDR1 MDHEN, CDR2 SYDVKM. V was trimmed by 1 base and J by 0 bases, leaving 10 bases between them. The chain's CDR3 is CASSLLQGLSYEQYF. CDR3 coding DNA: TGTGCCAGCAGTTTATTGCAGGGGCTCTCCTACGAGCAGTACTTC.

The CDR3 DNA sequence: TGTGCCAGTAGGCCGATGGGGCGGGAGACCCAGTACTTC. Residues: CASRPMGRETQYF. The rearrangement links TRBV19 to TRBJ2-5, with a possible D match to TRBD1 (5 bases). The germline V gene encodes CDR1 LNHDA and CDR2 SQIVND (reference sequence). This CDR3 contains 13 residues. V lost 6 bases to trimming and J lost 5 bases, with 13 bases between them.

The V gene is TRBV6-5, the J gene TRBJ2-1; the match to TRBD2 covers 7 bases. This CDR3 is built from 14 residues. The ends lost 7 bases at V and 0 bases at J; junction bases unmatched: 3. Per the germline V gene, CDR1 is MNHEY and CDR2 is SVGAGI. CDR3 amino acids: CASTLANSYNEQFF. The DNA of the CDR3 is TGTGCCAGCACACTAGCGAACTCCTACAATGAGCAGTTCTTC.

This clone was picked up a small number of times. The rearrangement uses TRBV18 and TRBJ1-2; a possible D gene is TRBD1 (5 bases). V was trimmed by 2 bases and J by 6 bases, leaving 7 bases between them. The germline V gene encodes CDR1 KGHSH and CDR2 LQKENI. This CDR3 has 12 amino acids. The chain's CDR3 is CASSPGAHGYTF. CDR3 DNA sequence: TGTGCCAGCTCACCAGGGGCTCATGGCTACACCTTC.

The chain employs TRBV4-3 and TRBJ2-1; D is perhaps TRBD1 (5 bases). Germline CDR1 and CDR2: LGHNA and YSLEER. V shed 6 bases and J shed 8 bases, with 20 bases lying between them. There are 15 residues in the CDR3. Here the CDR3 reads CASRPETRARDEQFF. The CDR3, as DNA: TGCGCCAGCAGGCCGGAGACTCGGGCCAGGGATGAGCAGTTCTTC.

The chain joins TRBV4-3 to TRBJ2-2, with unresolved D. There are 16 residues in the CDR3. Germline CDR1 and CDR2: LGHNA and YSLEER. Trimming removed 0 bases at V and 2 bases at J, with 10 bases between. CDR3 protein: CASSQDRTDNTGELFF. The DNA of the CDR3 is TGCGCCAGCAGCCAAGATCGAACTGATAACACCGGGGAGCTGTTTTTT.

The chain recombines TRBV25-1 with TRBJ2-7; 11 bases align to TRBD1. CDR1 and CDR2 (germline): MGHDK, SYGVNS. Trimming removed 6 bases from V and 1 base from J; junction bases left unmatched: 2. This CDR3 contains 14 residues. The CDR3 loop is CASRGQGASYEQYF. The DNA for the CDR3 is TGTGCCAGCAGAGGACAGGGGGCGTCCTACGAGCAGTACTTC.

In DNA, the CDR3 is TGTGCCAGCAGGGTAGGCGGATTAGGTGAAAAACTGTTTTTT. Protein product: CASRVGGLGEKLFF. The chain recombines TRBV28 with TRBJ1-4; D not resolved. Per the germline V gene, CDR1 is MDHEN and CDR2 is SYDVKM. The CDR3 is 14 amino acids. V shed 6 bases and J shed 7 bases, with 15 bases lying between them. Using reference TRBV28 and TRBJ1-4 for the parts outside the CDR3, the full variable domain is DVKVTQSSRYLVKRTGEKVFLECVQDMDHENMFWYRQDPGLGLRLIYFSYDVKMKEKGDIPEGYSVSREKKERFSLILESASTNQTSMYLCASRVGGLGEKLFFGSGTQLSVL.

J is TRBJ2-1 and V is TRBV5-1, with D unresolved. The CDR3 extends over 14 amino acids. V was trimmed by 0 bases and J by 4 bases, leaving 8 bases between them. Germline-derived CDR1 and CDR2 are SGHRS and YFSETQ. For the CDR3, the DNA is TGCGCCAGCAGCTTGGACAGACCGTACAATGAGCAGTTCTTC. This sequence encodes CASSLDRPYNEQFF. Combining the CDR3 with reference TRBV5-1 and TRBJ2-1 gives the whole variable domain KAGVTQTPRYLIKTRGQQVTLSCSPISGHRSVSWYQQTPGQGLQFLFEYFSETQRNKGNFPGRFSGRQFSNSRSEMNVSTLELGDSALYLCASSLDRPYNEQFFGPGTRLTVL.

The CDR3: CASSLLLGGEYGYTF. In DNA, the CDR3 is TGTGCCAGCAGCTTACTTTTGGGAGGAGAGTATGGCTACACCTTC. The chain recombines TRBV11-2 with TRBJ1-2; D remains ambiguous. This CDR3 has 15 residues. V lost 2 bases to trimming and J lost 5 bases, with 15 bases between them. Germline V CDR1 and CDR2: SGHAT, FQNNGV.

The chain uses TRBV7-9 and TRBJ2-7, with TRBD2 identical over 9 bases. V gave up 7 bases and J gave up 7 bases; unmatched junction bases: 8. The CDR3 is 13 residues long. Germline CDR1 reads SEHNR; CDR2 reads FQNEAQ (reference sequence). CDR3: CASIRLSGREQYF. The CDR3 DNA sequence: TGTGCCAGCATTCGCCTTAGCGGGAGAGAGCAGTACTTC.

The chain employs TRBV28 and TRBJ1-2; D gene ambiguous. Germline V gives CDR1 MDHEN, CDR2 SYDVKM. V was shortened by 3 bases and J by 4 bases, with 15 bases between the two germline ends. The CDR3 contains 15 residues. The CDR3 is CASSLGTFRGYGYTF. CDR3 DNA: TGTGCCAGCAGTTTGGGTACCTTCCGCGGCTATGGCTACACCTTC.

This CDR3 reads CASSWQGAPEDTGELFF. For the CDR3, the DNA is TGCGCCAGCAGCTGGCAGGGGGCCCCCGAGGACACCGGGGAGCTGTTTTTT. The J gene is TRBJ2-2, the V gene TRBV5-1, with 8 bases that match TRBD1. Germline-derived CDR1 and CDR2 are SGHRS and YFSETQ. This CDR3 has 17 residues. The V and J ends lost 3 bases and 3 bases, in that order; junction bases with no gene match: 10.

The V call is TRBV5-1, the J call TRBJ2-7; 8 bases agree with TRBD2. With V trimmed by 5 bases and J by 1 base, 8 bases remained unmatched. CDR1 and CDR2 (germline): SGHRS, YFSETQ. CDR3 size: 15 residues. This chain's CDR3 is CASREGAGVSYEQYF. The CDR3 DNA reads TGCGCCAGCAGGGAAGGAGCGGGAGTGTCCTACGAGCAGTACTTC.

The V and J genes are TRBV7-2 and TRBJ2-5; 7 bases line up with TRBD2. The ends lost 8 bases at V and 7 bases at J; junction bases unmatched: 10. The CDR3 covers 13 residues. The germline CDR1 and CDR2 sequences are SGHTA and FQGNSA. The chain's CDR3 is CASAPPTGGTQYF. The CDR3 DNA reads TGTGCCAGCGCCCCTCCGACGGGGGGGACCCAGTACTTC.

This sequence joins TRBV9 and TRBJ2-7, with 7 nucleotides matching TRBD2. CDR3 size: 14 residues. Trimming removed 1 base from V and 5 bases from J; junction bases left unmatched: 6. CDR1 SGDLS and CDR2 YYNGEE come from the germline V gene. The CDR3 nucleotides read TGTGCCAGCAGCGTAATCAGCGGGACCGACGAGCAGTACTTC. This gives the protein CASSVISGTDEQYF.

The chain couples TRBV7-2 to TRBJ2-5; D not certain. This CDR3 has 13 residues. V lost 3 bases and J 0 bases, leaving 5 bases between the germline ends. The germline V gene encodes CDR1 SGHTA and CDR2 FQGNSA. The CDR3 loop reads CASSFEYQETQYF. The CDR3 DNA reads TGTGCCAGCAGCTTCGAGTACCAAGAGACCCAGTACTTC.

The chain is built from TRBV4-3 and TRBJ2-1, with 8 nucleotides matching TRBD2. CDR3 length: 15 amino acids. Per the germline V gene, CDR1 is LGHNA and CDR2 is YSLEER. V gave up 1 base and J gave up 7 bases; unmatched junction bases: 6. The CDR3 is CASSQVGSGSNEQFF. DNA for the CDR3: TGCGCCAGCAGCCAAGTTGGGAGCGGGAGTAATGAGCAGTTCTTC.

This chain joins TRBV28 and TRBJ1-5, with D uncertain. With 2 bases removed from V and 5 bases from J, the gap between germline ends came to 13 bases. CDR3 length: 15 residues. CDR1 and CDR2 from the germline V gene are MDHEN and SYDVKM. CDR3 bases: TGTGCCAGCAGTTTAGGTAGCTCCTGGGATCAGCCCCAGCATTTT. Its translation is CASSLGSSWDQPQHF.

This clone was found once. The chain carries TRBV5-1 and TRBJ1-1, with TRBD1 as a possible D gene (5 bases). This CDR3 comprises 15 residues. CDR1 is SGHRS, CDR2 YFSETQ, per germline. Trimming removed 4 bases from V and 5 bases from J, with 18 bases in between. CDR3: CASSLLGRDGTEAFF. CDR3 coding DNA: TGCGCCAGCAGCCTGCTAGGCAGGGATGGAACTGAAGCTTTCTTT.

This clone showed up just once. This chain connects TRBV4-1 to TRBJ1-5; 9 bases map to TRBD1. Germline V gene lookup returns CDR1 MGHRA and CDR2 YSYEKL. The CDR3 totals 15 residues. V was pared by 4 bases and J by 1 base, with 2 bases of the junction left unmatched. For the CDR3, the DNA is TGCGCCAGCAGCCCGACAGGGGGGAGCAATCAGCCCCAGCATTTT. It yields the protein CASSPTGGSNQPQHF.

V is TRBV4-1 and J is TRBJ2-1, with TRBD1 identical over 8 bases. There are 17 residues in the CDR3. Germline lookup yields CDR1 MGHRA and CDR2 YSYEKL. Losses at the gene ends were 3 bases for V and 2 bases for J; bases not matched to a gene: 9. The CDR3 is CASSQPSGTGAYNEQFF. The CDR3 region has the DNA TGCGCCAGCAGCCAGCCATCCGGGACAGGTGCCTACAATGAGCAGTTCTTC.

The gene calls are TRBV4-1 and TRBJ2-1, with 8 bases fitting TRBD2. The V and J ends lost 1 base and 2 bases, in that order; junction bases with no gene match: 4. The germline V gene has CDR1 MGHRA and CDR2 YSYEKL. The CDR3 contains 16 residues. The CDR3 sequence is CASSQAPAGAYNEQFF. CDR3 nucleotides: TGCGCCAGCAGCCAAGCCCCAGCGGGAGCCTACAATGAGCAGTTCTTC.

This rearrangement joins TRBV2 to TRBJ2-3; D is undetermined. The CDR3 covers 13 residues. The V and J ends lost 4 bases and 2 bases respectively, with 7 bases between them. CDR1 and CDR2 (germline): SNHLY, FYNNEI. This CDR3 reads CASSVYNTDTQYF. The CDR3 DNA sequence: TGTGCCAGCAGTGTTTACAACACAGATACGCAGTATTTT.

This rearrangement joins TRBV29-1 to TRBJ2-7, with TRBD2 as a possible D gene (5 bases). Germline V gene sequence: CDR1 SQVTM, CDR2 ANQGSEA. V was pared by 5 bases and J by 3 bases, with 14 bases between. The CDR3 extends over 13 amino acids. CDR3 DNA sequence: TGCAGCGTTCAGTCGGTACTAGTCTACGAGCAGTACTTC. This sequence encodes CSVQSVLVYEQYF.

This sequence joins TRBV6-1 and TRBJ2-1; TRBD1 might be the D (6 bases). V gave up 8 bases and J gave up 10 bases, with 15 bases separating them. Germline values: CDR1 MNHNS, CDR2 SASEGT. The CDR3 is made up of 12 amino acids. The CDR3 loop reads CASRDIQWEQFF. CDR3 DNA sequence: TGTGCCAGCCGGGACATACAATGGGAGCAGTTCTTC.

This chain uses TRBV2 with TRBJ2-2; 13 positions agree with TRBD2. In germline, CDR1 is SNHLY, CDR2 FYNNEI. J lost 4 bases, V lost 4 bases, and 3 bases had no gene match. This CDR3 region has 16 residues. The CDR3 DNA follows: TGTGCCAGCAGTGGACTAGCGGGAGGCGGCACCGGGGAGCTGTTTTTT. The encoded protein is CASSGLAGGGTGELFF. Together with reference TRBV2 and TRBJ2-2, the CDR3 gives the full variable domain: EPEVTQTPSHQVTQMGQEVILRCVPISNHLYFYWYRQILGQKVEFLVSFYNNEISEKSEIFDDQFSVERPDGSNFTLKIRSTKLEDSAMYFCASSGLAGGGTGELFFGEGSRLTVL.